The 14 T cell receptor beta chains in this list originate from one sample, sequenced in a study of T cells in women clearing cervical HPV infection. Sequencing was performed with immunoSEQ multiplex PCR; in TCRdb, only in-frame clones are kept and a portion is missing. This sample's table reports about 23,000 clones. Sequencing used blood buffy coat. These receptors originate from a woman aged 18 to 75 with a cervical HPV16 infection that either progressed to CIN3+ or cleared (not recorded which).

On this clone: The observed sequence ends 3 residues before the CDR3 terminus, with the missing tail filled in from the germline J gene. The chain joins TRBV2 to TRBJ2-2; D is unresolved. This CDR3 contains 14 residues. CDR1 SNHLY and CDR2 FYNNEI come from the germline V gene. The covered CDR3 bases are TGTGCCAGCAGTGAACTACAGCCCACAGAAAAG. It translates to CASSELQPTEK. The full CDR3 sequence reads CASSELQPTEKLFF.

Comments on this clone: The read ends 3 residues before the CDR3 terminus; that terminus is restored from the germline J gene. This sequence joins TRBV18 and TRBJ1-2, with 7 bases fitting TRBD1. Germline V gene sequence: CDR1 KGHSH, CDR2 LQKENI. The CDR3 is 15 amino acids. CDR3: CASSIRQGDERGYTF. The DNA read from the CDR3 is TGTGCCAGCTCCATTCGACAGGGCGACGAGCGGGGC.

In regard to this clone: The CDR3 extends 3 residues past the end of the read, so its final part is completed from the germline J gene. V usage is TRBV5-1 and J usage is TRBJ2-7, with 11 bases identical to TRBD2. Looked up from germline, CDR1 is SGHRS and CDR2 is YFSETQ. The CDR3 loop spans 16 amino acids. The V gene end was trimmed by 4 bases and the J gene end by 5 bases; junction bases not matched to a gene: 11. The sequenced part of the CDR3 DNA is TGCGCCAGCAGCCCAAGGTTCGGGACTAGCGGAAACGAG. Protein product: CASSPRFGTSGNE. In full, the CDR3 is CASSPRFGTSGNEQYF.

Details on this clone: Read sequence stops 3 residues before the CDR3 end, and the germline J gene provides the missing end. The chain is built from TRBV5-6 and TRBJ1-1; 7 bases align to TRBD1. The CDR3 is made up of 12 amino acids. The V gene's germline CDR1 is SGHDT and CDR2 YYEEEE. CDR3: CASSSEGARAFF. CDR3 bases read: TGTGCCAGCAGCTCAGAGGGGGCGCGC.

About this clone itself: The DNA ends 3 residues before the CDR3 does, and the rest of the CDR3 is filled in from the germline J gene. The rearrangement uses TRBV2 and TRBJ2-7; D might be TRBD1 or TRBD2, each matching 5 bases. Trimming removed 2 bases from V and 0 bases from J, with 8 bases in between. This CDR3 region has 14 residues. CDR1 and CDR2 (germline): SNHLY, FYNNEI. The CDR3 bases that were read are TGTGCCAGCAGTGAATCAGGGAGCTCCTACGAG. Translation gives CASSESGSSYE. The whole CDR3 is CASSESGSSYEQYF.

On this clone itself: The read ends 3 residues early relative to the CDR3; the germline J gene fills the gap. The chain has TRBV11-1 and TRBJ2-7, with 7 nucleotides matching TRBD1. Germline V CDR1 and CDR2: SGHAT, FQDESV (reference sequence). Trimming took 4 bases from V and 6 from J; bases not matched to a gene: 12. The CDR3 is made up of 15 amino acids. The CDR3 bases that were read are TGTGCCAGCAGCTCTCTCAGAGACAGGGCCCCCGAG. This codes for CASSSLRDRAPE. The entire CDR3 sequence reads CASSSLRDRAPEQYF.

Regarding this clone: The CDR3 end is not reached by the read, which stops 3 residues before it; the germline J gene fills it in. The rearrangement uses TRBV11-3 and TRBJ2-6; D is unclear. Germline V gene lookup returns CDR1 SGHNT and CDR2 YENEEA. The CDR3 spans 14 residues. V was pared by 5 bases and J by 0 bases, with 5 bases between. The CDR3 bases that were read are TGTGCCAGCAGCCTCTACTCTGGGGCCAACGTC. Protein sequence: CASSLYSGANV. The entire CDR3 is CASSLYSGANVLTF.

With respect to this clone: The sequenced fragment ends 3 residues before the CDR3 boundary, so the rest is inferred from the germline J gene. The rearrangement joins TRBV30 to TRBJ1-4; D possibly corresponds to TRBD1 (5 bases). CDR3 length: 14 amino acids. Germline V gene lookup returns CDR1 GTSNPN and CDR2 SVGIG (reference sequence). Partial CDR3 DNA: TGTGCCTGGAAAAAGACAGAAAGTAATTCACCA. Amino acid sequence: CAWKKTESNSP. The entire CDR3 is CAWKKTESNSPLFF.

A word on this clone: From the germline J gene comes the end of the CDR3, since the read stops 3 residues before it. The chain employs TRBV30 and TRBJ1-2; D might be TRBD1 (6 bases). The CDR3 totals 15 residues. Germline CDR1 GTSNPN, CDR2 SVGIG (reference sequence). CDR3 residues: CAWDIQGGSSYDYTF. CDR3 DNA, as far as it was read: TGTGCCTGGGATATACAGGGTGGGAGCTCCTACGAC.

This CDR3 reads CASSVQRAPNEQFF. Partial CDR3 DNA: TGTGCCAGCAGTGTCCAAAGGGCCCCCAATGAG. The rearrangement joins TRBV6-1 to TRBJ2-1; D is undetermined. The CDR3 is cut off 3 residues early in the read; its end comes from the germline J gene. This CDR3 is 14 amino acids long. V lost 4 bases, J lost 6 bases, and 13 bases lay in between. Per germline, CDR1 MNHNS and CDR2 SASEGT.

A remark on this clone: The read falls 3 residues short of the CDR3 end, and the missing part is taken from the germline J gene. V is TRBV2 and J is TRBJ2-7, with 7 positions matching TRBD1. Per germline, CDR1 SNHLY and CDR2 FYNNEI. With 5 bases clipped from V and 4 bases from J, the junction kept 2 bases outside the gene matches. The CDR3 length is 12 residues. CDR3 in amino acids: CASSPGGYEQYF. The sequenced part of the CDR3 DNA is TGTGCCAGCAGTCCAGGGGGATACGAG.

Regarding this clone: The CDR3 end is not reached by the read, which stops 3 residues before it; the germline J gene fills it in. The chain uses TRBV19 and TRBJ1-2; tentatively, D is TRBD1 (6 bases). Germline V CDR1 and CDR2: LNHDA, SQIVND (reference sequence). There are 15 residues in the CDR3. The CDR3 bases that were read are TGTGCCAGTGGTACATCACCTGGACAGCTATACGAC. Translating it yields CASGTSPGQLYD. The entire CDR3 is CASGTSPGQLYDYTF.

A remark on this clone: The CDR3 end lies 3 residues beyond the end of the read and is filled in from the germline J gene. The chain links TRBV19 to TRBJ2-3; a possible D gene is TRBD2 (7 bases). Germline lookup yields CDR1 LNHDA and CDR2 SQIVND (reference sequence). V was pared by 9 bases and J by 4 bases, with 20 bases between. CDR3 length: 15 residues. CDR3 bases read: TGTGCCAGCTCCAAGGGGGGGGGAGTGGCAGATACG. Translated, it gives CASSKGGGVADT. The whole CDR3 region reads CASSKGGGVADTQYF.

Concerning this clone itself: The read terminates 3 residues before the CDR3 end, so the remaining end is supplied by the germline J gene. The chain has TRBV28 and TRBJ1-5; TRBD1 agrees at 10 bases. V shed 6 bases and J 9 bases; nucleotides not matched to a gene: 5. The CDR3 covers 13 residues. Germline V gives CDR1 MDHEN, CDR2 SYDVKM. The CDR3 DNA, read in part, is TGTGCCAGCAGAGGACAGGGGGAAGGGCCC. It codes for CASRGQGEGP. The whole CDR3 region reads CASRGQGEGPQHF.